The T cell receptor beta chain described here comes from a study of blood T cell repertoires in COVID-19. About the research overall: Sources were T cells, B-cell-depleted T cells, or PBMCs; the material itself was cDNA or gDNA.

As originally analysed: Estimation of nucleated cell counts was performed using reference gene primer amplification. Assay: immunoSEQ multiplex PCR; the TCRdb copy retains only in-frame clones and omits some. The V and J calls and the clone size are those of that table, but D and trimming were determined from the DNA. This sample has 79,000 or so clones; 80% to 90% occur once, and the top ten carry 18%. This clone was seen just once. This CDR3 is built from 14 residues. The germline V gene has CDR1 MNHEY and CDR2 SVGAGI. The germline V and J ends were trimmed by 4 bases and 2 bases, with 8 bases remaining between them.

Sample: peripheral blood. The chain employs TRBV6-5 and TRBJ1-4, with D perhaps matching TRBD1 (6 bases). The TCR was taken from a human donor in a cohort sampled during active COVID-19. The CDR3 nucleotides are TGTGCCAGCAGTTGGACAGCCACTAATGAAAAACTGTTTTTT. Translation gives CASSWTATNEKLFF.